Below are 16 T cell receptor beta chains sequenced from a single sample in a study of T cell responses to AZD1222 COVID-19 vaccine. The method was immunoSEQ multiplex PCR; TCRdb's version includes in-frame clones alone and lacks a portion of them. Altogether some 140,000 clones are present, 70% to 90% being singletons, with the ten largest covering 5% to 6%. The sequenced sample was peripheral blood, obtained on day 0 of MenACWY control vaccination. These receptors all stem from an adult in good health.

The CDR3 DNA reads TGCGCCAGCAGCCAAGAAGGTGAGGGGAATGAGCAGTTCTTC. Protein product: CASSQEGEGNEQFF. V is TRBV4-1 and J is TRBJ2-1, with D perhaps being TRBD1 or TRBD2 (5 bases each). V lost 0 bases, J lost 7 bases, and 10 bases lay in between. Germline CDR1 reads MGHRA; CDR2 reads YSYEKL. The CDR3 covers 14 residues.

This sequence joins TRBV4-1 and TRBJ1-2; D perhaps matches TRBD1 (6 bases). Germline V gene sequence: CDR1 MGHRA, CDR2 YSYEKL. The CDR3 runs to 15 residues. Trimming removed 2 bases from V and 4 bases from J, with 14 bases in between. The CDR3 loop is CASSQTEDRPYGYTF. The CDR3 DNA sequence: TGCGCCAGCAGCCAAACCGAGGACAGACCCTATGGCTACACCTTC.

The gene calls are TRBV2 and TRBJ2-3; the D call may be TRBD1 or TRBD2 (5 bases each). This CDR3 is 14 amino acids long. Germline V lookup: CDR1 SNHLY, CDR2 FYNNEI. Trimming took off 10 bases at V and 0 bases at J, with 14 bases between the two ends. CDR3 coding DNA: TGTGCCACCGGGGCTATAGTGAGCACAGATACGCAGTATTTT. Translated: CATGAIVSTDTQYF.

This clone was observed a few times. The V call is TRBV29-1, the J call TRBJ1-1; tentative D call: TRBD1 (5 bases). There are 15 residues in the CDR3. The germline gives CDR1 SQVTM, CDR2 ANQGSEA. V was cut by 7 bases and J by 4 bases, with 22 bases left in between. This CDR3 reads CSALGTSGVGTEAFF. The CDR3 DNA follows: TGCAGCGCTCTCGGGACGTCGGGCGTGGGCACTGAAGCTTTCTTT.

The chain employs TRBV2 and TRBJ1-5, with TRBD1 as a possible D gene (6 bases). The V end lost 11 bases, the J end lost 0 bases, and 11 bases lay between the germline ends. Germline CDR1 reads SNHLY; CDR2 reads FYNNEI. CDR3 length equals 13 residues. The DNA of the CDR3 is TGTGCCGGCGCAGGGGATAGCAATCAGCCCCAGCATTTT. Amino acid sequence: CAGAGDSNQPQHF. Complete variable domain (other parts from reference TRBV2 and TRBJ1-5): EPEVTQTPSHQVTQMGQEVILRCVPISNHLYFYWYRQILGQKVEFLVSFYNNEISEKSEIFDDQFSVERPDGSNFTLKIRSTKLEDSAMYFCAGAGDSNQPQHFGDGTRLSIL.

Here the CDR3 DNA reads TGTGCCAGCAGATTTTTCCACGGGAACACTGAAGCTTTCTTT. Its translation: CASRFFHGNTEAFF. The rearrangement uses TRBV5-4 and TRBJ1-1; no clear D. Trimming stripped 5 bases from V and 1 base from J, with 12 bases between. Germline V gene sequence: CDR1 SGHNT, CDR2 YYREEE (reference sequence). This CDR3 is built from 14 residues. Supplemented by reference TRBV5-4 and TRBJ1-1, the full variable domain reads ETGVTQSPTHLIKTRGQQVTLRCSSQSGHNTVSWYQQALGQGPQFIFQYYREEENGRGNFPPRFSGLQFPNYSSELNVNALELDDSALYLCASRFFHGNTEAFFGQGTRLTVV.

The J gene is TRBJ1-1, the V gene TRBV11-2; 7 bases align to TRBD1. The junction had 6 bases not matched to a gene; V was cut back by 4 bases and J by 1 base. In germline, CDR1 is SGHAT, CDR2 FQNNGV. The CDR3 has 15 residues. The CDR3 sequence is CASSSPDRRNTEAFF. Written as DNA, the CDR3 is TGTGCCAGCAGCTCCCCGGACAGGCGGAACACTGAAGCTTTCTTT. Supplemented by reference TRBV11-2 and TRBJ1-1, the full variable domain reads EAGVAQSPRYKIIEKRQSVAFWCNPISGHATLYWYQQILGQGPKLLIQFQNNGVVDDSQLPKDRFSAERLKGVDSTLKIQPAKLEDSAVYLCASSSPDRRNTEAFFGQGTRLTVV.

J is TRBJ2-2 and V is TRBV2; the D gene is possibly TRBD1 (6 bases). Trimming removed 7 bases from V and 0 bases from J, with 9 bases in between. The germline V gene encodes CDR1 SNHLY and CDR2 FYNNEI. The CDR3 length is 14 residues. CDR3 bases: TGTGCCAGCACACGACAGGCGAACACCGGGGAGCTGTTTTTT. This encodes CASTRQANTGELFF. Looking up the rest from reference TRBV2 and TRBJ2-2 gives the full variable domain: EPEVTQTPSHQVTQMGQEVILRCVPISNHLYFYWYRQILGQKVEFLVSFYNNEISEKSEIFDDQFSVERPDGSNFTLKIRSTKLEDSAMYFCASTRQANTGELFFGEGSRLTVL.

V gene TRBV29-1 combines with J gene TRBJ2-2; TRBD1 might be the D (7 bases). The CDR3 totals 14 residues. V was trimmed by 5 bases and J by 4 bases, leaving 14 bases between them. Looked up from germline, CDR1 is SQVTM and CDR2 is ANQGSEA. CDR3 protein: CSVTRDRSTGELFF. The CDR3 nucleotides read TGCAGCGTTACGCGGGACAGATCCACCGGGGAGCTGTTTTTT.

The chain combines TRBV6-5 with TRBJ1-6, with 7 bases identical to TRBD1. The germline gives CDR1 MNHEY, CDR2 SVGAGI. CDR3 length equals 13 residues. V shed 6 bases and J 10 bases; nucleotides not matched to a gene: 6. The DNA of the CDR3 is TGTGCCAGCAGGGGACAGTACGGCTCACCCCTCCACTTT. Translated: CASRGQYGSPLHF.

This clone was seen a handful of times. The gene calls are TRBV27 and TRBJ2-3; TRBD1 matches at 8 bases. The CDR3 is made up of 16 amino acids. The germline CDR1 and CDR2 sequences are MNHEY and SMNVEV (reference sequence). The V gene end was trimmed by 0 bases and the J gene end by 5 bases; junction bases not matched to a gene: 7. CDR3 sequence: CASSLSGTGGRDTQYF. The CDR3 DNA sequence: TGTGCCAGCAGTTTATCTGGGACAGGCGGCCGAGATACGCAGTATTTT.

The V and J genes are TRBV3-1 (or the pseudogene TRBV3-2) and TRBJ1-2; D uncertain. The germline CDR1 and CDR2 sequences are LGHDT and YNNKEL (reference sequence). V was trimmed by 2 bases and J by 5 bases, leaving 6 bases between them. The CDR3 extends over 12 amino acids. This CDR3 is CASSQSSYGYTF. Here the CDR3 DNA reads TGTGCCAGCAGCCAATCGTCATATGGCTACACCTTC.

The CDR3 DNA follows: TGTGCCACCAGTGATTTCCCCGGAACTAGCACAGATACGCAGTATTTT. Protein sequence: CATSDFPGTSTDTQYF. The chain couples TRBV24-1 to TRBJ2-3; no definite D call. CDR1 and CDR2 (germline): KGHDR, SFDVKD. This CDR3 is built from 16 residues. Trimming pared 1 base from V and 0 bases from J, leaving 10 bases between.

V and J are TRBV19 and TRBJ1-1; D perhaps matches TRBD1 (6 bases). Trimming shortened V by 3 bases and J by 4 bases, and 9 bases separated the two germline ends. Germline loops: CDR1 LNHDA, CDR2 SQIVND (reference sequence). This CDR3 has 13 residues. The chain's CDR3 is CASSMKGGTEAFF. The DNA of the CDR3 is TGTGCCAGTAGTATGAAGGGGGGCACTGAAGCTTTCTTT.

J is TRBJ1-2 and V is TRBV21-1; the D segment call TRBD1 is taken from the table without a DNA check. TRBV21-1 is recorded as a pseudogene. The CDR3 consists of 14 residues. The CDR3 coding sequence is TGTGCCAGCAGCAAAGGGGACAGGGGCTATGGCTACACCTTC. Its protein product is CASSKGDRGYGYTF.

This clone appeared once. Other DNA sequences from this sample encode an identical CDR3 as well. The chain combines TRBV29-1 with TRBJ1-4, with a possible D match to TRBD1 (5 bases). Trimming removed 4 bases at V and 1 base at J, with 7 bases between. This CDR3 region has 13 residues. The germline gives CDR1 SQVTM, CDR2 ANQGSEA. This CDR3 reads CSVVRGTNEKLFF. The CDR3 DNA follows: TGCAGCGTTGTGAGGGGAACTAATGAAAAACTGTTTTTT.